This T cell receptor (beta chain) was recovered during a study of control samples from healthy donors and cancer patients. Only in-frame clones appear in the TCRdb table, and some are missing; sequencing was by immunoSEQ multiplex PCR. The sample includes roughly 160,000 clones, 70% to 90% of them seen just once. CDR1 is SNHLY and CDR2 is FYNNEI in the germline V gene. V dropped 10 bases and J dropped 5; count of bases not matched to a gene: 11. This CDR3 region has 13 residues. The TCR was taken from a woman in her 30s in good health. This chain connects TRBV2 to TRBJ2-7, with 7 bases aligning to TRBD1. Sequencing used blood. CDR3 residues: CAIPGTAPHEQYV. The CDR3 nucleotides read TGTGCCATCCCCGGGACAGCCCCCCACGAGCAGTACGTC.